The text below deals with one T cell receptor (beta chain). What it binds is not known. Deletions cut 5 bases from V and 1 base from J, with 12 bases between. CDR1 and CDR2 from the germline V gene are PRHDT and FYEKMQ (reference sequence). The CDR3 runs to 16 residues. The data derive from a study of T cell responses to AZD1222 COVID-19 vaccine. Here immunoSEQ multiplex PCR was the method, and the copy in TCRdb shows in-frame clones only, minus some. The sample holds more than 110,000 clones, roughly 89% seen once. General observations from the study: It should be noted that donors were predominantly white British and more often female, and clonal diversity was possibly underestimated. Increased Spike-specific TCR breadth and depth were observed after two AZD1222 doses.

The sample in question was peripheral blood, obtained on day 0 of AZD1222 vaccination. This clonotype was sampled from an adult in good health. The chain has TRBV13 and TRBJ2-6; D is unresolved. This CDR3 reads CASSLTLGSGANVLTF. CDR3 bases: TGTGCCAGCAGCCTAACCCTGGGTTCTGGGGCCAACGTCCTGACTTTC.